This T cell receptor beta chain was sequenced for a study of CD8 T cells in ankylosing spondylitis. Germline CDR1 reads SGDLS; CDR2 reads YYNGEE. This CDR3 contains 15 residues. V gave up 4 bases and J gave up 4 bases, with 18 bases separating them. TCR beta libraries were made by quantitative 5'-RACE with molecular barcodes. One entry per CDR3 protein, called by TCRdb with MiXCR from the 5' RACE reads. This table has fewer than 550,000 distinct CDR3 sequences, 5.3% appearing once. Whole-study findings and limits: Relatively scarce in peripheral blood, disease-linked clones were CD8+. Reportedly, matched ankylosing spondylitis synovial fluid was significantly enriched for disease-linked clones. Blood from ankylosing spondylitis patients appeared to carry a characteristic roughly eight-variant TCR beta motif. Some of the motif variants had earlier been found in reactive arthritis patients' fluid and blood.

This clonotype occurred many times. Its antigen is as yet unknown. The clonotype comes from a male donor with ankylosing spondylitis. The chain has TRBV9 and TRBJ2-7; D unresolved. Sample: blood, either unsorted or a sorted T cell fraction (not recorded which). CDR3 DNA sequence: TGTGCCAGCAGCCCAACTCCCGAGGAAAATTACGAGCAGTACTTC. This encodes CASSPTPEENYEQYF.